This T cell receptor (beta chain) was recorded in a study of immune aging and cytomegalovirus after organ transplant (dated by TCRdb to the early 2020s). Notes on the research overall: Three-drug immunosuppression with prednisone, tacrolimus, and mycophenolate was given to all transplant recipients.

Overall study results and their limits: Because CD57 was not measured in the sequencing data, a conservative gene-based aging definition was used instead. Post-transplant increases in aged-phenotype cells were observed regardless of clone size, following viremia and occurring earlier in large clones (days 200-264) than in small clones. A larger share of large clones was made up of TEMRA cells, and in the seven largest clones (about 2,000 cells) aged and TEMRA cells were gained while TCM cells were lost.

The time point label here, explained by the study, means: five sample-tagged time points from pre-transplant (day -1) to day 368 post-transplant, pooled. Thawed PBMC were stimulated for 12 hours with a CMV IE-1 overlapping peptide library without transport inhibitors. After being thawed and rested overnight, the cells were stimulated in R10 medium along with CD28/CD49d costimulation. The IE-1 peptide library was made up of 15-amino-acid peptides, each overlapping by 11 amino acids. Each time point was barcoded with BD Single-Cell Multiplexing Kit Sample Tags, pooled, and stained with oligo-conjugated anti-CD45RA plus sorting antibodies. A BD FACSAria III was used to sort CMV-responsive CD8+CD137+ and CD4+CD154+ T cells at 4-way purity. EDTA vacutainers were used to collect blood, which was then processed with a Ficoll gradient within 1-24 hours. Regarding this clonotype: It has no known antigen specificity. No base quality values were provided; no much bigger clone lies one nucleotide off.

V drops 10 bases and J drops 9 bases, leaving 21 bases in between. As encoded in the germline V gene, CDR1 is ENHRY while CDR2 is SYGVKD. The CDR3 starts with the cysteine, ends with the phenylalanine, and has 13 residues. Solely the CDR3 DNA is kept, with 39 bases framed from the first base. The library was prepared using single-cell sequencing. Data came from an Illumina NovaSeq 6000. The BD Rhapsody Targeted mRNA and AbSeq Reagent Kit, in a microwell format, was used for cell capture and library preparation. The libraries included TCR, sample tags, AbSeq, and targeted mRNA from the Human T-Cell Expression Panel, along with custom TOX and TOX2 primers. Sequencing of the libraries was performed on an Illumina NovaSeq. The paper's processing steps were these. The analysis covered around 10,000 cells in total, of which about 7,300 were CD8 T cells and 4,000 to 5,000 were CD8 T cells with an identifiable TCR CDR3. Raw data were processed with the BD Rhapsody Targeted Analysis Pipeline with V(D)J processing on the Seven Bridges Genomics platform. Quality control, Sample Tag demultiplexing with Lex-BDSMK, clone identification with VDJ Explorer, and Seurat clustering were performed in SeqGeq 1.6.0. Clones comprising <1% of CD8 T cells were considered non-expanded; clones comprising >2.5% of the sample were considered clonal expansions. In TCRdb, the public reads were trimmed at Q25 with fastp and aligned with MiXCR, with productive beta chains retained. Identical CDR3 proteins give one entry, which carries the most common genes and DNA. The V and J calls and clone size come from TCRdb's table, not from the authors' own analysis. The sample table shows more than 20,000 distinct CDR3 sequences, and about a third are seen once. Of the sample, 25% to 30% falls within the top ten clones.

This specimen was CMV peptide-activated CD4+ and CD8+ T cells sorted from blood, taken at five time points, pooled. The cell subset or site label on this specimen signifies: sorted CD8+CD137+ and CD4+CD154+ T cells after about 11 h CMV IE-1 peptide stimulation. The rearranged chain carries TRBV10-3 and TRBJ2-5; TRBD2 is possibly the D segment (6 matching bases). The receptor was isolated from a female donor who had a heart transplant and CMV viremia. This receptor carries the CDR3 CATSGGGWVAQYF. The DNA sequence is TGTGCCACCTCCGGGGGTGGTTGGGTGGCCCAGTACTTC.